The rows below give T cell receptor beta chains drawn from one sample of a study of blood T cell repertoires in COVID-19. Profiling relied on immunoSEQ multiplex PCR, and the TCRdb table lists in-frame clones only, not all of them. Of fewer than 250,000 clones in the sample, around 82% were seen once. The sequenced sample was peripheral blood. These receptors all stem from a woman between 40 and 50 years old with acute or convalescent COVID-19. The CDR3 runs from the conserved cysteine through the conserved F or W. D genes are given only for firm matches. Where a row states a size, it is once, few, many or the class of an expanded clone; other rows omit it.

DNA	CDR3	J	V	size	D
TGTGCCAGCAGAAAGCCGGGACAGGGCTCCTACGAGCAGTACTTC	CASRKPGQGSYEQYF	TRBJ2-7	TRBV11-1	NA	TRBD1
TGTGCCAGCAGTTACTCAGGGACAGGGGAGACAGATACGCAGTATTTT	CASSYSGTGETDTQYF	TRBJ2-3	TRBV6-5	NA	TRBD1
TGTGCCAGCAGCTCGAGCGGGCAGGTGAACTATGGCTACACCTTC	CASSSSGQVNYGYTF	TRBJ1-2	TRBV11-2	once	NA
TGTGCCAGCAGCTTGGCTTCGACTAGCGGGAGATTAAAGACCCAGTACTTC	CASSLASTSGRLKTQYF	TRBJ2-5	TRBV7-2	NA	TRBD2
TGCGCCAGCAGCTTGATTTCGGGACAAGTCACCGGGGAGCTGTTTTTT	CASSLISGQVTGELFF	TRBJ2-2	TRBV5-1	few	NA
TGTGCCAGCAGCCAAGTGGACTCGCCCTACGAGCAGTACTTC	CASSQVDSPYEQYF	TRBJ2-7	TRBV4-2	once	NA
TGTGCCAGCAGCTTAACGCCGGGACTGAACACCGGGGAGCTGTTTTTT	CASSLTPGLNTGELFF	TRBJ2-2	TRBV7-3	NA	NA
TGTGCCAGCAGTTACGTTGTTTCTCGGGGCTCCTACAATGAGCAGTTCTTC	CASSYVVSRGSYNEQFF	TRBJ2-1	TRBV6-2/TRBV6-3	NA	NA
TGTGCCAGCAGTTACTCGACAGGGGGAAGGGGTCAGCCCCAGCATTTT	CASSYSTGGRGQPQHF	TRBJ1-5	TRBV6-5	NA	TRBD1
TGTGCCAGCAGTTTCACTACCGCTAGCGGGGGGGCCTCCTACGAGCAGTACTTC	CASSFTTASGGASYEQYF	TRBJ2-7	TRBV27	NA	TRBD2
TGCAGCGTTGCCTGGGGACAGGGGGCCTACGAGCAGTACTTC	CSVAWGQGAYEQYF	TRBJ2-7	TRBV29-1	NA	TRBD1
TGTGCCAGCAGCTCGGACAGGGTCGGCACCGGGGAGCTGTTTTTT	CASSSDRVGTGELFF	TRBJ2-2	TRBV13	NA	TRBD1
TGCGCCAGCAGCCCCGTCCGCCAGGGCTACGAGCAGTACTTC	CASSPVRQGYEQYF	TRBJ2-7	TRBV4-3	NA	NA
TGTGCCAGCAGCCATTCGGGAGGTGGCTACGAGCAGTACTTC	CASSHSGGGYEQYF	TRBJ2-7	TRBV7-6	NA	TRBD2
TGTGCCAGCTCCGTGGACAGCCTCTATGGCTACACCTTC	CASSVDSLYGYTF	TRBJ1-2	TRBV18	NA	NA
TGTGCCAGCAACGATGGGTCAGGGGATGGCTACACCTTC	CASNDGSGDGYTF	TRBJ1-2	TRBV28	NA	NA
TGCGCCAGCAGCTTGGGTGTGGGACAGGGGCGGCAAGCTTTCTTT	CASSLGVGQGRQAFF	TRBJ1-1	TRBV5-1	NA	TRBD1
TGCGCCAGCAGTGTGGGACAGGGGTGGACTGAAGCTTTCTTT	CASSVGQGWTEAFF	TRBJ1-1	TRBV10-2	NA	TRBD1
TGTGCCAGCAGCTTCCGGAGAATCGGGGAGCTGTTTTTT	CASSFRRIGELFF	TRBJ2-2	TRBV5-6	NA	NA
TGTGCCAGTATGATCGGGGGGATGACTGAAGCTTTCTTT	CASMIGGMTEAFF	TRBJ1-1	TRBV14	NA	NA
TGTGCCAGCAGCGAGGGGTTTGGGACAGTGAATTCACCCCTCCACTTT	CASSEGFGTVNSPLHF	TRBJ1-6	TRBV25-1	NA	TRBD1
TGTGCCAGCAGCTTATTCGCGGGGGCCCTGGAATTCTTC	CASSLFAGALEFF	TRBJ1-2	TRBV11-1	NA	NA
TGTGCCAGCAGTCCAAGACAGGCGCACACCGGGGAGCTGTTTTTT	CASSPRQAHTGELFF	TRBJ2-2	TRBV11-3	NA	NA
TGTGCCAGCAGTTTGAGTTCAACTAATGAAAAACTGTTTTTT	CASSLSSTNEKLFF	TRBJ1-4	TRBV11-2	NA	NA
TGTGCCATCAGTGGGTCGGACAGGGCCTACAATGAGCAGTTCTTC	CAISGSDRAYNEQFF	TRBJ2-1	TRBV10-3	NA	TRBD1
TGTGCCAGCAGTACAGGAGAGCAGTACTTC	CASSTGEQYF	TRBJ2-7	TRBV2	NA	NA
TGTGCCAGCAGCGTCTTTGGAGGAGGGCCCTACAATGAGCAGTTCTTC	CASSVFGGGPYNEQFF	TRBJ2-1	TRBV5-6	NA	NA
TGTGCCTTCCCCAAGGGGGCTGAATCCTACAATGAGCAGTTCTTC	CAFPKGAESYNEQFF	TRBJ2-1	TRBV21-1	NA	NA
TGCGCCAGCAGTCACACCGCGGGACAGGGGTCCGAGCAGTACTTC	CASSHTAGQGSEQYF	TRBJ2-7	TRBV5-1	NA	TRBD1
TGTGCCAGCAGCTTGTCGATCGGCTGGAGCTCCTACAATGAGCAGTTCTTC	CASSLSIGWSSYNEQFF	TRBJ2-1	TRBV5-5	once	NA
TGTGCCAGTAGTATACGGGGGACAGTCTGGGGCACTGAAGCTTTCTTT	CASSIRGTVWGTEAFF	TRBJ1-1	TRBV19	once	TRBD1
TGTGCCAGCAGCGTAGGGCCCTCTCGAGATACGCAGTATTTT	CASSVGPSRDTQYF	TRBJ2-3	TRBV9	NA	NA
TGTGCCAGCTCACCTAGCCCCGAGTATGGCTACACCTTC	CASSPSPEYGYTF	TRBJ1-2	TRBV18	once	NA
TGCGCCAGCAGCTTAACAGGGCTCCGTGGCTATGGCTACACCTTC	CASSLTGLRGYGYTF	TRBJ1-2	TRBV5-1	NA	NA
TGTGCCAGCAGCCTTAGCGGTCCCCACACAGATACGCAGTATTTT	CASSLSGPHTDTQYF	TRBJ2-3	TRBV7-9	NA	NA
TGCGCCAGCACTAACAGAGACTATGGCTACACCTTC	CASTNRDYGYTF	TRBJ1-2	TRBV4-1	NA	NA
TGTGCCAGCAGTGAAGGGGGGGGGAGCAATGAGCAGTTCTTC	CASSEGGGSNEQFF	TRBJ2-1	TRBV2	NA	TRBD2
TGCGCCAGCAGCTTCGGACAGAGCACAGATACGCAGTATTTT	CASSFGQSTDTQYF	TRBJ2-3	TRBV5-1	NA	NA
TGTGCCAGCGACCTGGGGGGGATAAACACTGAAGCTTTCTTT	CASDLGGINTEAFF	TRBJ1-1	TRBV6-5	NA	NA
TGTGCCAGCAGCCGGATAGCGGAAACCTACGAGCAGTACTTC	CASSRIAETYEQYF	TRBJ2-7	TRBV7-2	NA	NA
TGTGCCAGCAGGACAGGGGCCCAAAGGTCACCCCTCCACTTT	CASRTGAQRSPLHF	TRBJ1-6	TRBV5-8	NA	TRBD1
TGTGCCAGCAGTCCCGGATCCGGACAGGGGGCAAAATCACCCCTCCACTTT	CASSPGSGQGAKSPLHF	TRBJ1-6	TRBV6-2/TRBV6-3	NA	TRBD1
TGTGCCAGTAGTGCAGGGTTGGGGAGGGGCAATCAGCCCCAGCATTTT	CASSAGLGRGNQPQHF	TRBJ1-5	TRBV19	NA	NA
TGTGCCACCAGTGGTGCTAGCGGGAGAAACAATGAGCAGTTCTTC	CATSGASGRNNEQFF	TRBJ2-1	TRBV24-1	NA	TRBD2
TGTGCCAGCAGTTTTTCAGGGAAGGGCGGCGAGCAGTACTTC	CASSFSGKGGEQYF	TRBJ2-7	TRBV28	NA	NA
TGTGCCTGGAGTGTACTAACCCCTAGCGGCAATGAGCAGTTCTTC	CAWSVLTPSGNEQFF	TRBJ2-1	TRBV30	NA	TRBD2
TGTGCCTGGAGGACAACCGGGACAGTCTATAATTCACCCCTCCACTTT	CAWRTTGTVYNSPLHF	TRBJ1-6	TRBV30	NA	TRBD1
TGTGCCAGCAGCACGGGGACAGTTACGGTCCGCTACGAGCAGTACTTC	CASSTGTVTVRYEQYF	TRBJ2-7	TRBV13	NA	TRBD1
TGCGCCAGCAGCTTGGTAGGGACAGGGCACACTGAAGCTTTCTTT	CASSLVGTGHTEAFF	TRBJ1-1	TRBV5-1	NA	TRBD1
TGTGCCAGCAGCTCAGGACAGGGGAGTTTGGCTTTCTTT	CASSSGQGSLAFF	TRBJ1-1	TRBV7-6	once	TRBD1